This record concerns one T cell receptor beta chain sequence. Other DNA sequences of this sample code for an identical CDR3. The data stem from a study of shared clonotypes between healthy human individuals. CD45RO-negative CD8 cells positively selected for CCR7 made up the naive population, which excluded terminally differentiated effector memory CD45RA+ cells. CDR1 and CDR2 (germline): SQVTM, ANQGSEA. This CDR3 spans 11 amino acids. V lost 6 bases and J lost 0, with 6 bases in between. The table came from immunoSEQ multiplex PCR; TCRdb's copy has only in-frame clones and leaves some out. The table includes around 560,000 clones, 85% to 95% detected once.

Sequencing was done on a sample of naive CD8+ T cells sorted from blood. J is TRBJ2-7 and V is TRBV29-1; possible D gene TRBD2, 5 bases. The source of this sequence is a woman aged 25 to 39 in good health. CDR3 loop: CSVRDSYEQYF. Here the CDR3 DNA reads TGCAGCGTACGGGACTCCTACGAGCAGTACTTC.